Shown below are 9 T cell receptor beta chains from a single sample sequenced in a study of cytomegalovirus exposure and HLA in healthy donors. Primers: 60 Vbeta forward and 13 Jbeta reverse. Using immunoSEQ multiplex PCR, the repertoire was profiled, and TCRdb retains in-frame clones only, with some absent. There are fewer than 80,000 clones in the sample; under 70% occur only once, and approximately 6.9% lies in the top ten. Sequenced sample: PBMCs. These receptors originate from a woman in her fifties or sixties in good health and CMV-seropositive.

J is TRBJ1-1 and V is TRBV5-1, with 7 bases matching TRBD1. The junction had 20 bases not matched to a gene; V was cut back by 4 bases and J by 8 bases. The CDR3 is made up of 17 amino acids. CDR1 and CDR2 (germline): SGHRS, YFSETQ. CDR3 region: CASSLLWSRGPGMEAFF. The CDR3 coding sequence is TGCGCCAGCAGCCTCCTGTGGTCAAGGGGGCCTGGGATGGAAGCTTTCTTT.

The V gene is TRBV2, the J gene TRBJ1-6; 9 bases line up with TRBD1. This CDR3 has 15 residues. J was trimmed by 10 bases and V by 6 bases; bases with no gene match: 10. Germline CDR1 is SNHLY and CDR2 is FYNNEI. The CDR3 DNA reads as TGTGCCAGCAGAGATGGACAGGGGAGCTGGTCACCCCTCCACTTT. It is translated as CASRDGQGSWSPLHF.

The chain links TRBV7-9 to TRBJ2-3; TRBD2 matches at 10 bases. Trimming took 3 bases from V and 2 from J; bases not matched to a gene: 5. Per germline, CDR1 SEHNR and CDR2 FQNEAQ (reference sequence). CDR3 length: 16 amino acids. The CDR3 sequence: CASSFSSGGNTDTQYF. CDR3 coding DNA: TGTGCCAGCAGCTTTTCTAGCGGGGGCAACACAGATACGCAGTATTTT.

The chain combines TRBV5-1 with TRBJ1-6; TRBD1 matches 11 bases. The ends lost 5 bases at V and 7 bases at J; junction bases unmatched: 5. This CDR3 region has 15 residues. Germline V CDR1 and CDR2: SGHRS, YFSETQ. This CDR3 is CASRGGQGENSPLHF. CDR3 nucleotides: TGCGCCAGCAGGGGGGGACAGGGGGAAAATTCACCCCTCCACTTT.

The V call is TRBV30, the J call TRBJ1-2; D unclear. Trimming cost V 0 bases and J 2 bases, with 13 bases left between them. The CDR3 extends over 15 amino acids. Germline CDR1 reads GTSNPN; CDR2 reads SVGIG (reference sequence). The CDR3 spells CAWSVREVWNYGYTF. In nucleotides, the CDR3 is TGTGCCTGGAGTGTACGTGAGGTTTGGAACTATGGCTACACCTTC.

This chain connects TRBV29-1 to TRBJ2-7; 12 positions match TRBD1. Germline loops: CDR1 SQVTM, CDR2 ANQGSEA. The length of the CDR3 is 16 residues. In nucleotides, the CDR3 is TGCATCACCGGGACAGGGGGCCTTCAGCCGCCCTACGAGCAGTACTTC. Residues: CITGTGGLQPPYEQYF.

The V gene is TRBV28, the J gene TRBJ1-2; TRBD1 matches at 9 bases. This CDR3 is 16 amino acids long. Losses at the gene ends were 2 bases for V and 4 bases for J; bases not matched to a gene: 8. Per germline, CDR1 MDHEN and CDR2 SYDVKM. CDR3 DNA sequence: TGTGCCAGCAGTTTAGGGAACAGGGGGCAGGGCTATGGCTACACCTTC. Translated: CASSLGNRGQGYGYTF.

This chain joins TRBV11-3 and TRBJ1-6, with 8 bases identical to TRBD1. The CDR3 consists of 15 residues. Germline V CDR1 and CDR2: SGHNT, YENEEA. J lost 6 bases, V lost 5 bases, and 6 bases had no gene match. The CDR3 DNA reads as TGTGCCAGCAGCCTCGGGACAGGAATTAATTCACCCCTCCACTTT. Translated, it gives CASSLGTGINSPLHF.

The chain joins TRBV18 to TRBJ1-1; 9 bases are a match to TRBD1. The CDR3 runs 14 residues. Germline loops: CDR1 KGHSH, CDR2 LQKENI. V shed 3 bases and J 5 bases; nucleotides not matched to a gene: 4. For the CDR3, the DNA is TGTGCCAGCTCACCTGGGACAGGGAGGACTGAAGCTTTCTTT. Translation: CASSPGTGRTEAFF.